Reported below is one T cell receptor (beta chain). This sample is drawn from a study of blood T cell repertoires in COVID-19. Study details: Collection of acute and convalescent COVID-19 samples took place in the United States, Italy and Spain. In each case, the material was cDNA or gDNA derived from T cells, B-cell-depleted T cells, or PBMCs.

As originally analysed: Amplified reference gene primers provided the basis for estimating nucleated cell counts. TCRdb's table, derived via immunoSEQ multiplex PCR, lists solely in-frame clones and lacks some. V, J and clone size were drawn from that table, and D and trimming were deduced from the DNA. The data show a few hundred thousand clones, around 82% seen once. Germline loops: CDR1 GTSNPN, CDR2 SVGIG (reference sequence). J lost 1 base, V lost 0 bases, and 0 bases had no gene match. There are 14 residues in the CDR3. Sample: peripheral blood. The V and J genes are TRBV30 and TRBJ2-3; 8 nucleotides align to TRBD2. The sequence was collected from a woman aged 18-29 years with acute or convalescent COVID-19. CDR3 nucleotide sequence: TGTGCCTGGAGTGTGACTAGCGGCACAGATACGCAGTATTTT. Protein: CAWSVTSGTDTQYF.